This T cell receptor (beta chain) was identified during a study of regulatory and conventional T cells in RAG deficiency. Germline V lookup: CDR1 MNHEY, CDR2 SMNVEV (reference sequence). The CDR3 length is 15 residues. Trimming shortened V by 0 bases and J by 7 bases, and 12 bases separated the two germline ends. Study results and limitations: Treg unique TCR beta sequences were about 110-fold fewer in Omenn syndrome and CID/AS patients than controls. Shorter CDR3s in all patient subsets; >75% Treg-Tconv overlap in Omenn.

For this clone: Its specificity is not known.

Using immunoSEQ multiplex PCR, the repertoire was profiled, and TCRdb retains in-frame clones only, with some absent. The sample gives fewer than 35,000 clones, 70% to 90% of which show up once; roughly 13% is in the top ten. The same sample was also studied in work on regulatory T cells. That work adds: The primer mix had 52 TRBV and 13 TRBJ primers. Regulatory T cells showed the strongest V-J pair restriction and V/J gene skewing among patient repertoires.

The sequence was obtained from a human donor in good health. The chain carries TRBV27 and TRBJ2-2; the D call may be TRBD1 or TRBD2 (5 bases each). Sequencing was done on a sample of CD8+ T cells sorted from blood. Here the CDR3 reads CASSLSDGAGGELFF. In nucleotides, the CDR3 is TGTGCCAGCAGTTTATCGGACGGGGCTGGCGGGGAGCTGTTTTTT.